This paragraph reports one TCR beta chain. The antigen is undetermined. Different DNA sequences within this sample yield the same CDR3. Only in-frame clones appear in the TCRdb table, and some are missing; sequencing was by immunoSEQ multiplex PCR. Of under 2.5 million clones listed, 92% are singletons. These data are taken from a study of shared clonotypes between healthy human individuals. Study details: Three CD4 naive, three CD4 memory, two CD8 naive and one CD8 memory plate were used per donor. Overall study findings and caveats: The sole specimen, blood, was sampled, and tissue repertoires likely differ. Across subsets, estimated richness was generally greater for naive than for memory populations. Deeper or shallower sequencing was expected to change how clonotypes are shared among donors.

Germline V gene lookup returns CDR1 ENHRY and CDR2 SYGVKD. This CDR3 is built from 11 residues. V dropped 3 bases and J dropped 4 bases, with 4 bases sitting between them. This TCR derives from a man aged 18 to 29 in good health. Some clones in this sample may be carry-over from other donors' samples. Sequences were obtained from naive CD4+ T cells from PBMCs. Sample subset: CD45RA+ positively selected. V gene TRBV10-3 combines with J gene TRBJ2-7; D is unclear. The CDR3 here is CAISDLYEQYF. CDR3 bases: TGTGCCATCAGTGATCTGTACGAGCAGTACTTC.